This TCR beta chain is from a study of blood T cell repertoires in COVID-19. Everyone who took part was about 18 to 90 years old, and they came from about two dozen US areas. Researchers sorted participants into cohorts using their self-reported clinical history. Recovered status applied to Cohort 3 donors who had two consecutive negative PCRs. It also applied to those with clearance or with symptom resolution. Germline CDR1 LGHNA, CDR2 YSLEER. The V and J ends lost 0 bases and 0 bases respectively, with 3 bases between them. The CDR3 has 14 residues. Per the authors' pipeline: Amplification from reference gene primers served as the basis for estimated nucleated cell counts. Measured with immunoSEQ multiplex PCR; TCRdb has only the in-frame clones, and not every one. V and J calls and clone size follow that table, whereas D and trimming were derived from the DNA. The profile covers over 120,000 clones, with 75% to 90% appearing a single time and less than 5.5% taken by the ten largest.

The TCR was taken from a man between 50 and 59 years old who had recovered from COVID-19. Specimen: PBMCs or T cells enriched from blood (not recorded which). The chain employs TRBV4-3 and TRBJ1-3, with unresolved D. The CDR3: CASSQDYSGNTIYF. DNA of the CDR3: TGCGCCAGCAGCCAAGATTACTCTGGAAACACCATATATTTT.